This T cell receptor (beta chain) was documented in a study of OX40 agonist ivuxolimab in advanced cancers. Study as a whole: Among those enrolled, mean age was 60 years (range roughly 20 to 80) and 70% to 85% were male. Among those treated, three patients had partial responses, one with hepatocellular carcinoma and two with cutaneous melanoma.

A note on this clone: The antigen is not known.

Clones were read by immunoSEQ multiplex PCR, and TCRdb kept only the in-frame ones, dropping some. The sample yields roughly 66,000 clones, 75% to 90% seen once. Samples were taken at baseline and on day 1 of cycles 4 and 7. The study's findings and limits: The authors also found low normalized T-cell clonal expansion in some nonresponders.

The material sequenced was CD4+ or CD8+ T cells sorted from blood, taken in a trial of the OX40 agonist ivuxolimab. The clonotype was recovered from an adult with an advanced solid tumor such as melanoma, head and neck, liver or kidney cancer.

Here the CDR3 reads CASSSEQANTQYF. In DNA form, the CDR3 reads TGTGCCAGCAGCTCGGAGCAGGCAAATACGCAGTATTTT. V and J are TRBV2 and TRBJ2-3; D unresolved. CDR1 and CDR2 from the germline V gene are SNHLY and FYNNEI. The CDR3 consists of 13 residues. Trimming stripped 6 bases from V and 7 bases from J, with 14 bases between.